The TCR beta chain under discussion was sequenced for a study of blood T cell repertoires in COVID-19. In the study's own analysis: Reference gene primer amplification yielded estimated nucleated cell counts. Using immunoSEQ multiplex PCR, the repertoire was profiled, and TCRdb retains in-frame clones only, with some absent. V and J calls and clone size follow that table, whereas D and trimming were derived from the DNA. The table records fewer than 250,000 clones, roughly nine tenths of them present only once. This clone was detected only a few times. Germline assignment: CDR1 SGHRS and CDR2 YFSETQ. The CDR3 consists of 15 residues. J lost 5 bases, V lost 0 bases, and 4 bases had no gene match.

The V and J genes are TRBV5-1 and TRBJ2-1; 8 nucleotides agree with TRBD2. The sequence derives from a woman in her fifties or sixties with acute or convalescent COVID-19. What was sequenced was peripheral blood. CDR3 loop: CASSLAGGPNNEQFF. CDR3 in DNA: TGCGCCAGCAGCTTGGCGGGAGGGCCCAACAATGAGCAGTTCTTC.